This T cell receptor beta chain derives from a study of blood T cell repertoires in COVID-19. Participant reports of clinical history set cohort assignment. Methods used by the authors: From reference gene primer amplification, estimates of nucleated cell counts were derived. Some clones are missing from TCRdb's copy, which holds only in-frame ones; the method was immunoSEQ multiplex PCR. V, J and clone size reflect that table, while D and trimming were determined from the DNA. Of some 410,000 clones in the sample, around 87% are singletons; the top ten hold approximately 0.96%. CDR1 SGHDT and CDR2 YYEEEE come from the germline V gene. This CDR3 has 17 residues. J gave up 2 bases and V 4 bases, and 12 bases lay outside the gene matches.

This TCR came from a woman aged 25 to 39 with acute COVID-19. V and J are TRBV5-6 and TRBJ2-1; 7 bases match TRBD2. The source material was PBMCs or T cells enriched from blood (not recorded which). Here the CDR3 reads CASSRSGSSGTYNEQFF. CDR3 DNA sequence: TGTGCCAGCAGCCGTTCGGGGTCTAGCGGTACCTACAATGAGCAGTTCTTC. The full variable domain, rest sourced from reference TRBV5-6 and TRBJ2-1, is DAGVTQSPTHLIKTRGQQVTLRCSPKSGHDTVSWYQQALGQGPQFIFQYYEEEERQRGNFPDRFSGHQFPNYSSELNVNALLLGDSALYLCASSRSGSSGTYNEQFFGPGTRLTVL.